One and the same sample provided the 15 T cell receptor beta chains below, sequenced in a study of CD8+ T cells in alopecia areata. Reverse transcribed after extraction, RNA yielded cDNA as the sequencing template. Repertoires were generated with immunoSEQ multiplex PCR, while TCRdb's copy carries only in-frame clones and drops some. The sample has almost 250,000 clones, 67% seen once. The input for sequencing was CD4+ T cells sorted from blood, taken at week 0. Every receptor here comes from a human donor with alopecia areata.

The chain is built from TRBV4-2 and TRBJ2-1; 8 bases align to TRBD2. CDR1 and CDR2 (germline): LGHNA, YNFKEQ. Trimming removed 6 bases from V and 7 bases from J; junction bases left unmatched: 14. The CDR3 runs 16 residues. The CDR3 reads CASRVSGAGPWNEQFF. The CDR3 DNA follows: TGTGCCAGCAGAGTTAGCGGGGCCGGGCCTTGGAATGAGCAGTTCTTC.

The chain employs TRBV30 and TRBJ1-1; D remains ambiguous. Germline-derived CDR1 and CDR2 are GTSNPN and SVGIG (reference sequence). Trimming pared 5 bases from V and 10 bases from J, leaving 17 bases between. The CDR3 is made up of 12 amino acids. The CDR3 protein is CAWYGGPLRAFF. The CDR3 bases are TGTGCCTGGTACGGCGGTCCACTGAGAGCTTTCTTT. Together with reference TRBV30 and TRBJ1-1, the CDR3 gives the full variable domain: SQTIHQWPATLVQPVGSPLSLECTVEGTSNPNLYWYRQAAGRGLQLLFYSVGIGQISSEVPQNLSASRPQDRQFILSSKKLLLSDSGFYLCAWYGGPLRAFFGQGTRLTVV.

This clone has more than one count but fewer than ten. The CDR3 reads CASSEGVTEAFF. As DNA, the CDR3 is TGTGCCAGCAGTGAAGGGGTAACTGAAGCTTTCTTT. This chain uses TRBV2 with TRBJ1-1, with D hard to call. Germline assignment: CDR1 SNHLY and CDR2 FYNNEI. V lost 1 base and J 5 bases, leaving 5 bases between the germline ends. This CDR3 contains 12 residues.

This chain connects TRBV7-2 to TRBJ1-5; D is unresolved. The CDR3 consists of 14 residues. CDR1 SGHTA and CDR2 FQGNSA come from the germline V gene. Deletions cut 3 bases from V and 4 bases from J, with 10 bases between. In DNA form, the CDR3 reads TGTGCCAGCAGCTTTTACAGAGGGAATCAGCCCCAGCATTTT. The encoded protein is CASSFYRGNQPQHF.

The CDR3 loop is CASSPGQGQETQYF. CDR3 coding DNA: TGTGCCAGCTCACCAGGACAGGGGCAAGAGACCCAGTACTTC. The J gene is TRBJ2-5, the V gene TRBV18; 9 nucleotides line up with TRBD1. J lost 2 bases, V lost 2 bases, and 0 bases had no gene match. Per the germline V gene, CDR1 is KGHSH and CDR2 is LQKENI. The CDR3 is made up of 14 amino acids.

The chain employs TRBV20-1 and TRBJ2-3; 7 bases match TRBD1. J lost 8 bases, V lost 3 bases, and 2 bases had no gene match. Germline V CDR1 and CDR2: DFQATT, SNEGSKA (reference sequence). CDR3 length: 11 amino acids. CDR3: CSASNRGTQYF. Written as DNA, the CDR3 is TGCAGTGCTAGTAACAGGGGTACGCAGTATTTT.

The chain joins TRBV5-1 to TRBJ2-3, with D possibly being TRBD1 or TRBD2 (5 bases each). CDR3 length: 14 residues. Germline CDR1 reads SGHRS; CDR2 reads YFSETQ. Trimming took 4 bases from V and 0 from J, leaving 9 bases between them. CDR3 sequence: CASSRDLSTDTQYF. The CDR3, as DNA: TGCGCCAGCAGCCGGGACCTTAGCACAGATACGCAGTATTTT.

In this sample, this clone turned up a few times. The rearrangement uses TRBV5-6 and TRBJ1-1; no definite D call. Trimming removed 4 bases from V and 5 bases from J, with 12 bases in between. The germline CDR1 and CDR2 sequences are SGHDT and YYEEEE. The CDR3 contains 13 residues. CDR3 protein: CASSDTPGTEAFF. The CDR3 DNA sequence: TGTGCCAGCAGCGACACACCGGGGACTGAAGCTTTCTTT. The full variable domain, its missing parts supplied by reference TRBV5-6 and TRBJ1-1, is DAGVTQSPTHLIKTRGQQVTLRCSPKSGHDTVSWYQQALGQGPQFIFQYYEEEERQRGNFPDRFSGHQFPNYSSELNVNALLLGDSALYLCASSDTPGTEAFFGQGTRLTVV.

This clone was detected a few times. The rearrangement links TRBV7-9 to TRBJ1-2, with TRBD1 identical over 10 bases. Germline lookup yields CDR1 SEHNR and CDR2 FQNEAQ (reference sequence). V shed 5 bases and J 0 bases; nucleotides not matched to a gene: 12. The CDR3 is 18 amino acids. CDR3 nucleotide sequence: TGTGCCAGCAGCCCCCGGACAGGGGGTCTTGCGTCTAACTATGGCTACACCTTC. Translation gives CASSPRTGGLASNYGYTF.

This clone occurred a few times. The CDR3: CSVGAGANGYTF. CDR3 coding DNA: TGCAGCGTTGGGGCGGGGGCGAACGGCTACACCTTC. V usage is TRBV29-1 and J usage is TRBJ1-2; maybe TRBD1 (6 bases). Per the germline V gene, CDR1 is SQVTM and CDR2 is ANQGSEA. V was trimmed by 4 bases and J by 8 bases, leaving 14 bases between them. The CDR3 extends over 12 amino acids.

This clone was found a few times. V gene TRBV4-3 combines with J gene TRBJ1-6, with D possibly being TRBD1 (6 bases). The CDR3 has 17 amino acids. Germline-derived CDR1 and CDR2 are LGHNA and YSLEER. Trimming took off 0 bases at V and 9 bases at J, with 18 bases between the two ends. CDR3: CASSQERPQGFSSPLHF. The CDR3 coding sequence is TGCGCCAGCAGCCAAGAAAGGCCACAGGGTTTTAGTTCACCCCTCCACTTT.

The chain combines TRBV30 with TRBJ1-2; D gene ambiguous. CDR3 length: 14 amino acids. V dropped 1 base and J dropped 2 bases, with 11 bases sitting between them. Germline V gene lookup returns CDR1 GTSNPN and CDR2 SVGIG (reference sequence). CDR3 sequence (DNA): TGTGCCTGGAGTGAACCCGGGTACAACTATGGCTACACCTTC. Translating gives CAWSEPGYNYGYTF.

V usage is TRBV29-1 and J usage is TRBJ2-5; D gene uncertain. The CDR3 has 13 residues. V lost 2 bases, J lost 2 bases, and 9 bases lay in between. The V gene's germline CDR1 is SQVTM and CDR2 ANQGSEA. The CDR3 coding sequence is TGCAGCGTTGAACGCAGTTCGCAAGAGACCCAGTACTTC. As protein: CSVERSSQETQYF. The full variable domain, its missing parts supplied by reference TRBV29-1 and TRBJ2-5, is SAVISQKPSRDICQRGTSLTIQCQVDSQVTMMFWYRQQPGQSLTLIATANQGSEATYESGFVIDKFPISRPNLTFSTLTVSNMSPEDSSIYLCSVERSSQETQYFGPGTRLLVL.

The gene calls are TRBV2 and TRBJ2-7, with unresolved D. The CDR3 consists of 10 residues. CDR1 is SNHLY and CDR2 is FYNNEI in the germline V gene. V was cut by 3 bases and J by 3 bases, with 0 bases left in between. CDR3 amino acids: CASSDYEQYF. The CDR3 region has the DNA TGTGCCAGCAGTGACTACGAGCAGTACTTC.

This clone has just a few counts. V gene TRBV4-3 combines with J gene TRBJ2-2; a weak D match, TRBD1 (5 bases). V gave up 4 bases and J gave up 7 bases, with 13 bases separating them. The CDR3 totals 14 residues. Germline V gene lookup returns CDR1 LGHNA and CDR2 YSLEER. CDR3: CASSPHPGFGELFF. The CDR3 bases are TGCGCCAGCAGCCCACACCCAGGGTTCGGGGAGCTGTTTTTT.